This TCR beta chain was sequenced during a study of T cells after yellow fever vaccination. Study overall: The SMART-Seq v4 Ultra Low Input method served to prepare the low-cell-number fractions.

5'RACE template switching generated TCR cDNA, adding a universal primer site and UMIs. TCRdb processed the 5' RACE reads anew with MiXCR; each CDR3 protein has one entry. The data hold hundreds of thousands of distinct CDR3 sequences, with roughly an eighth observed a single time. The CDR3 totals 14 residues. Per the germline V gene, CDR1 is LGHNA and CDR2 is YSLEER. V was trimmed by 1 base and J by 0 bases, leaving 6 bases between them. General observations from the study: Faster peaking, at day 5 versus 15, marked a secondary response that was weaker. Most primary-vaccination clones reappeared after the booster (about 97% CD4, approximately 88% CD8).

To note about this clonotype: Its specificity is not known.

The sample was PBMCs, taken on the day of the yellow fever booster vaccination. The chain couples TRBV4-3 to TRBJ1-2, with no clear D. The clonotype originates from a young man who received the YFV17D yellow fever vaccine. The CDR3 DNA reads as TGCGCCAGCAGCCAAGCCGGAGCTAACTATGGCTACACCTTC. It encodes CASSQAGANYGYTF.